Below are 11 T cell receptor beta chains sequenced from a single sample in a study of esophageal squamous cell carcinoma under preoperative chemotherapy. Noted time point: after preoperative PTX-NDP chemotherapy. One entry per CDR3 protein results from TCRdb running MiXCR on the PCR reads. The data contain about 18,000 distinct CDR3 sequences, about 45% of them seen just once; the ten biggest clones take up roughly 30%. The specimen was taken from a patient given preoperative chemotherapy. All receptors derive from a human donor with esophageal squamous cell carcinoma. The donor label of this sample is uncertain.

V is TRBV10-2 and J is TRBJ2-3; no clear D. The CDR3 has 11 amino acids. Germline CDR1 is WSHSY and CDR2 is SAAADI. Trimming pared 2 bases from V and 6 bases from J, leaving 3 bases between. The CDR3 nucleotides read TGCGCCAGCAGTGAGGTGGATACGCAGTATTTT. It codes for CASSEVDTQYF.

Only a few counts were recorded for this clonotype. V is TRBV27 and J is TRBJ2-3; perhaps TRBD2 as D (6 bases). This CDR3 comprises 16 residues. Germline V lookup: CDR1 MNHEY, CDR2 SMNVEV (reference sequence). Trimming cost V 7 bases and J 7 bases, with 24 bases left between them. CDR3: CASINLGGLIGNTQYF. The CDR3 nucleotides are TGTGCCAGCATCAACCTCGGGGGATTAATTGGAAATACGCAGTATTTT.

Worth noting for this clonotype: The germline gene is not matched at one end of the junction; a read error may be the cause. The chain couples TRBV12-3 or TRBV12-4 to TRBJ2-4; 12 positions agree with TRBD1. The CDR3 loop spans 15 amino acids. CDR3 loop: CASSRGTGGENTQYF. CDR3 DNA sequence: TGTGCCAGCAGTCGGGGGACAGGGGGCGAAAATACGCAGTACTTT.

The chain combines TRBV6-1 with TRBJ2-5; 8 nucleotides line up with TRBD2. This CDR3 region has 15 residues. V was pared by 2 bases and J by 1 base, with 3 bases of the junction left unmatched. In germline, CDR1 is MNHNS, CDR2 SASEGT. The CDR3 coding sequence is TGTGCCAGCAGTGAATCTAGCGGGTCCCAAGAGACCCAGTACTTC. It is translated as CASSESSGSQETQYF.

This clonotype was seen many times. The chain recombines TRBV12-3 or TRBV12-4 with TRBJ1-1; a weak D match, TRBD1 (6 bases). The CDR3 is 15 amino acids. Trimming removed 7 bases at V and 4 bases at J, with 19 bases between. DNA of the CDR3: TGTGCCAGCACCTCTACGGGGGGCGCGACCACTGAAGCTTTCTTT. Amino acids: CASTSTGGATTEAFF.

This clonotype was seen only a few times. The chain links TRBV12-3 or TRBV12-4 to TRBJ2-3, with 10 bases lining up with TRBD2. V lost 5 bases and J lost 4; bases outside the gene matches: 9. The CDR3 runs to 16 residues. As DNA, the CDR3 is TGTGCCAGCAGTCTCCGGGAGACTAGCGGGTCAGATACGCAGTATTTT. This sequence encodes CASSLRETSGSDTQYF.

As concerns this clonotype: Because the CDR3 is missing its conserved closing phenylalanine or tryptophan, this is likely a read error. The CDR3 DNA sequence: TGTGCCAGCAGCTTAGGTTCGGACAGGGGCGGGGAGTCCCAGTTCTTG. Translating it yields CASSLGSDRGGESQFL. V and J are TRBV7-6 and TRBJ2-5, with 9 positions matching TRBD1. The DNA end favors TRBJ2-1, so the J call may be wrong. Per germline, CDR1 SGHVS and CDR2 FNYEAQ. The CDR3 runs to 16 residues.

The chain carries TRBV25-1 and TRBJ2-5; the match to TRBD2 covers 8 bases. The CDR3 runs 18 residues. V was clipped by 8 bases and J by 2 bases; unmatched bases: 19. The V gene's germline CDR1 is MGHDK and CDR2 SYGVNS. Written as DNA, the CDR3 is TGTGCCAGCCCCCGGTTGGGACTAGTGATTGCCAAACAAGAGACCCAGTACTTC. It codes for CASPRLGLVIAKQETQYF.

The rearrangement links TRBV6-5 to TRBJ2-6; 7 positions agree with TRBD1. The CDR3 is 16 amino acids. V dropped 7 bases and J dropped 4; count of bases not matched to a gene: 10. The germline V gene has CDR1 MNHEY and CDR2 SVGAGI. The CDR3 bases are TGTGCCAGCACTTTCTTAACAGGGGCCGGGGCCAACGTCCTGACTTTC. Its protein is CASTFLTGAGANVLTF.

For this clonotype: The junction differs from germline at one of its ends, possibly a read error. The J gene is TRBJ2-3, the V gene TRBV7-2; 8 nucleotides agree with TRBD2. Germline loops: CDR1 SGHTA, CDR2 FQGNSA. The CDR3 is 16 amino acids. The CDR3 DNA follows: TGTGCCAGCAGGGGGCGCCGGGGGGGGGGCACAGAGACGCAGTATTTT. Encoded protein: CASRGRRGGGTETQYF.

The chain couples TRBV7-8 to TRBJ2-3; D remains ambiguous. CDR1 and CDR2 from the germline V gene are SGHVS and FQNEAQ. The CDR3 contains 13 residues. With 1 base removed from V and 4 bases from J, the gap between germline ends came to 6 bases. This CDR3 reads CASSLVGSDTQYF. The DNA of the CDR3 is TGTGCCAGCAGCTTAGTAGGGTCAGATACGCAGTATTTT.